Below are 13 T cell receptor beta chains sequenced from a single sample in a study of shared clonotypes between healthy human individuals (dated by TCRdb to about 2020). The protocol used for the library was the immunoSEQ multiplex PCR assay. TCRdb stores this immuneACCESS table with in-frame sequences only. Part of the clones is absent; in the studies checked, under half of the shortfall reflects unresolved V genes, and no reason is known for the rest. Present in this sample are under 2.5 million clones, just under 95% of which were seen just once. Around 0.38% of the sample comes from the top ten. Material for sequencing was naive CD4+ T cells from PBMCs. This specimen's cell subset or site label, interpreted: CD45RA+ positively selected. The receptors were gathered from a young man in good health. Some clones in this sample may be carry-over from other donors' samples.

The chain couples TRBV6-5 to TRBJ2-4; D perhaps matches TRBD2 (6 bases). Germline V gene sequence: CDR1 MNHEY, CDR2 SVGAGI. This CDR3 comprises 14 residues. The V end was cut by 4 bases, the J end by 6 bases, with 13 bases between. CDR3 sequence reads: CASSSGGSANIQYF. CDR3 in DNA: TGTGCCAGCAGTTCAGGAGGGAGTGCAAACATTCAGTACTTC.

CDR3 region: CASRPGTGADTQYF. The CDR3 DNA follows: TGTGCCAGCAGACCGGGGACAGGGGCAGATACGCAGTATTTT. V is TRBV28 and J is TRBJ2-3, with 10 bases that match TRBD1. The CDR3 spans 14 residues. V dropped 6 bases and J dropped 4; count of bases not matched to a gene: 4. CDR1 is MDHEN and CDR2 is SYDVKM in the germline V gene.

The chain employs TRBV28 and TRBJ1-2; tentatively, D is TRBD1 (6 bases). The CDR3 sequence is 15 residues long. Per germline, CDR1 MDHEN and CDR2 SYDVKM. Deletions cut 2 bases from V and 4 bases from J, with 14 bases between. The CDR3 sequence is CASSLTLGQLYGYTF. CDR3 bases: TGTGCCAGCAGTTTAACCCTTGGACAGCTCTATGGCTACACCTTC.

The CDR3 nucleotides are TGTGCCAGCAGCTGGACTAGCCAAGAGACCCAGTACTTC. As protein: CASSWTSQETQYF. The gene calls are TRBV2 and TRBJ2-5; TRBD2 aligns across 7 bases. Unmatched junction bases numbered 2, after V lost 6 bases and J lost 1 base. The CDR3 covers 13 residues. From germline, CDR1 is SNHLY and CDR2 FYNNEI.

V gene TRBV5-4 combines with J gene TRBJ2-5, with unresolved D. The germline V gene encodes CDR1 SGHNT and CDR2 YYREEE (reference sequence). The CDR3 has 14 residues. V lost 6 bases to trimming and J lost 5 bases, with 17 bases between them. The DNA of the CDR3 is TGTGCCAGCACCCTCCAGAGTCCCGGGGAGACCCAGTACTTC. Translated, it gives CASTLQSPGETQYF.

The chain is built from TRBV5-4 and TRBJ2-7; D is ambiguous. In germline, CDR1 is SGHNT, CDR2 YYREEE (reference sequence). The CDR3 contains 13 residues. The V gene lost 4 bases and the J gene lost 1 base, with 9 bases spanning the gap. CDR3 loop: CASSAPQSYEQYF. DNA of the CDR3: TGTGCCAGCAGCGCCCCTCAGTCCTACGAGCAGTACTTC.

The CDR3 coding sequence is TGTGCCAGCAGCTTGGGGGAGGGGAGAGAGCAGTACTTC. Protein: CASSLGEGREQYF. The V gene is TRBV5-4, the J gene TRBJ2-7; 7 bases line up with TRBD2. With 0 bases clipped from V and 7 bases from J, the junction kept 4 bases outside the gene matches. Germline CDR1 reads SGHNT; CDR2 reads YYREEE (reference sequence). The CDR3 runs to 13 residues.

In regard to this clone: In the same sample, other DNA sequences code for this CDR3. This chain joins TRBV7-3 and TRBJ2-1; perhaps TRBD2 as D (5 bases). The V and J ends lost 4 bases and 0 bases respectively, with 10 bases between them. CDR1 SGHTA and CDR2 FQGTGA come from the germline V gene. The CDR3 consists of 15 residues. The DNA of the CDR3 is TGTGCCAGCAGCTCGCAGCGGAGCTCCTACAATGAGCAGTTCTTC. Translating it yields CASSSQRSSYNEQFF.

This clone has just a few counts. Other DNA sequences within the sample encode an identical CDR3. V usage is TRBV5-1 and J usage is TRBJ1-1; 8 nucleotides match TRBD1. With V trimmed by 4 bases and J by 7 bases, 3 bases remained unmatched. The germline V gene encodes CDR1 SGHRS and CDR2 YFSETQ. This CDR3 region has 12 residues. CDR3: CASSPGQGEAFF. The CDR3 bases are TGCGCCAGCAGCCCCGGACAGGGTGAAGCTTTCTTT. The full variable domain, in which reference TRBV5-1 and TRBJ1-1 provide the parts outside the CDR3, is KAGVTQTPRYLIKTRGQQVTLSCSPISGHRSVSWYQQTPGQGLQFLFEYFSETQRNKGNFPGRFSGRQFSNSRSEMNVSTLELGDSALYLCASSPGQGEAFFGQGTRLTVV.

The chain carries TRBV4-1 and TRBJ2-1, with D possibly matching TRBD1 (6 bases). The CDR3 totals 17 residues. The V gene lost 7 bases and the J gene lost 3 bases, with 22 bases spanning the gap. Germline CDR1 MGHRA, CDR2 YSYEKL. The CDR3 DNA sequence: TGCGCCAGCACCGGCGAGGGGGTCCCAGCAATCTACAATGAGCAGTTCTTC. It codes for CASTGEGVPAIYNEQFF.

CDR3 nucleotide sequence: TGTGCCAGCAGCGTAGTAAAGGGTTGTAATCAGCCCCAGCATTTT. Translated: CASSVVKGCNQPQHF. The gene calls are TRBV9 and TRBJ1-5; the D is unclear. The V end was cut by 0 bases, the J end by 4 bases, with 11 bases between. There are 15 residues in the CDR3. Germline CDR1 reads SGDLS; CDR2 reads YYNGEE.

V usage is TRBV7-3 and J usage is TRBJ2-7; 12 positions match TRBD2. Trimming removed 4 bases from V and 6 bases from J; junction bases left unmatched: 4. Germline V CDR1 and CDR2: SGHTA, FQGTGA. There are 14 residues in the CDR3. In DNA form, the CDR3 reads TGTGCCAGCAGCTCGGGACTAGCGGGCGGCGAGCAGTACTTC. Protein: CASSSGLAGGEQYF.

This chain joins TRBV5-1 and TRBJ2-5, with 11 bases lining up with TRBD1. Per the germline V gene, CDR1 is SGHRS and CDR2 is YFSETQ. The CDR3 sequence is 15 residues long. Germline trimming cut 4 bases from V and 5 bases from J; bases unmatched to any gene: 7. CDR3 amino acids: CASSTGQGARETQYF. Here the CDR3 DNA reads TGCGCCAGCAGCACCGGACAGGGGGCCAGGGAGACCCAGTACTTC.